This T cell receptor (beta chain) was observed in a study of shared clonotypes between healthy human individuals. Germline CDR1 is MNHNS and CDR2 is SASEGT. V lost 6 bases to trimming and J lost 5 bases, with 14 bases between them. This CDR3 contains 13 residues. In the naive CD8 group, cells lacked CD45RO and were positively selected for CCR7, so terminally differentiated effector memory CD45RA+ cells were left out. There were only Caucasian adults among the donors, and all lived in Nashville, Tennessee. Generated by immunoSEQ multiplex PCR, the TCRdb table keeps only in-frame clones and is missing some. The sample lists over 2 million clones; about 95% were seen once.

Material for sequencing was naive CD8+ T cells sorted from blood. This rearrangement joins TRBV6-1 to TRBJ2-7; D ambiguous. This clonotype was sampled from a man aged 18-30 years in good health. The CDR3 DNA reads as TGTGCCAGCAGCCCTTCCTATAGGCACGAGCAGTACTTC. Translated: CASSPSYRHEQYF.